This T cell receptor beta chain stems from a study of T-cell memory formation after mild COVID-19. Turning to the study itself: Each donor largely had its own TCR clusters. Points from the study as a whole: Clones contracting over day 15 to 85 were CD4/CD8 balanced, with later expanders leaning CD4+. Researchers found some responding clones in pre-infection memory, a sign that cross-reactive memory joined. For contracting clones, CD4+ ones sat mainly in CM and EM, CD8+ in EMRA.

Only a few counts were recorded for this clonotype. No antigen is known for it. TCRdb called the 5' RACE reads again in MiXCR, with one record for every CDR3 protein. This table holds about 400,000 distinct CDR3 sequences, approximately 24% found once. The CDR3 contains 14 residues. Trimming removed 5 bases from V and 2 bases from J; junction bases left unmatched: 3. Germline V CDR1 and CDR2: SEHNR, FQNEAQ (reference sequence). This TCR derives from an adult woman who had mild COVID-19 (a few samples of this study predate the infection). Cell type and time point are not known. The chain recombines TRBV7-9 with TRBJ2-1, with 7 bases matching TRBD2. Sequenced: PBMCs or a T cell subset sorted from them (not recorded which). The CDR3 region is CASSGGRTYNEQFF. The CDR3 DNA reads TGTGCCAGCAGCGGCGGGAGAACCTACAATGAGCAGTTCTTC. Combining the CDR3 with reference TRBV7-9 and TRBJ2-1 gives the whole variable domain DTGVSQNPRHKITKRGQNVTFRCDPISEHNRLYWYRQTLGQGPEFLTYFQNEAQLEKSRLLSDRFSAERPKGSFSTLEIQRTEQGDSAMYLCASSGGRTYNEQFFGPGTRLTVL.